The 15 T cell receptor beta chains reported below all come from one sample, sequenced in a study of shared clonotypes between healthy human individuals. The assay was immunoSEQ multiplex PCR, and TCRdb's table has in-frame clones only and misses some. The sample contains over a million clones, about 75% of which appear only once. Sequencing was carried out using memory CD4+ T cells sorted from blood. Subset here: CD45RA-negative fraction. All receptors come from a man between 18 and 35 years old in good health.

The chain joins TRBV6-1 to TRBJ1-2; 7 bases agree with TRBD1. The CDR3 is 18 residues long. The ends lost 2 bases at V and 3 bases at J; junction bases unmatched: 15. The germline CDR1 and CDR2 sequences are MNHNS and SASEGT. The CDR3 region is CASSETTGYKLADYGYTF. The CDR3 nucleotides are TGTGCCAGCAGTGAAACGACAGGGTATAAGCTCGCGGACTATGGCTACACCTTC.

This clone was detected only once. The CDR3 spells CAWSVGWGGETQYF. CDR3 nucleotide sequence: TGTGCCTGGAGTGTGGGATGGGGGGGAGAGACCCAGTACTTC. This chain links TRBV30 with TRBJ2-5; 7 bases align to TRBD2. The CDR3 spans 14 residues. V shed 0 bases and J 4 bases; nucleotides not matched to a gene: 5. Germline lookup yields CDR1 GTSNPN and CDR2 SVGIG (reference sequence).

This chain uses TRBV5-6 with TRBJ2-7, with D possibly matching TRBD1 (6 bases). This CDR3 is 14 amino acids long. The ends were cut back, 1 base at V and 0 bases at J, with 8 bases in the middle. Germline CDR1 reads SGHDT; CDR2 reads YYEEEE. The CDR3 sequence: CASSLQGYSYEQYF. In nucleotides, the CDR3 is TGTGCCAGCAGCTTGCAGGGGTACTCCTACGAGCAGTACTTC.

Here the CDR3 reads CASRIGTGLYEQYF. CDR3 sequence (DNA): TGTGCCAGCAGGATCGGGACAGGGCTCTACGAGCAGTACTTC. V gene TRBV6-5 combines with J gene TRBJ2-7; 9 nucleotides align to TRBD1. V shed 6 bases and J 3 bases; nucleotides not matched to a gene: 6. CDR1 MNHEY and CDR2 SVGAGI come from the germline V gene. The CDR3 loop spans 14 amino acids.

The chain recombines TRBV7-2 with TRBJ2-7, with 8 bases lining up with TRBD1. Germline V gene data show CDR1 as SGHTA and CDR2 as FQGNSA. V shed 2 bases and J 2 bases; nucleotides not matched to a gene: 5. The CDR3 runs 15 residues. The CDR3 here is CASSLQGAPPYEQYF. As DNA, the CDR3 is TGTGCCAGCAGCTTACAGGGGGCTCCTCCCTACGAGCAGTACTTC.

This clone has a handful of counts. The V gene is TRBV5-6, the J gene TRBJ2-7, with D perhaps TRBD1 (5 bases). The CDR3 sequence is 13 residues long. V was cut by 4 bases and J by 5 bases, with 13 bases left in between. CDR1 is SGHDT and CDR2 is YYEEEE in the germline V gene. CDR3 coding DNA: TGTGCCAGCAGCGTTCCAGGGTACCACGAGCAGTACTTC. Encoded protein: CASSVPGYHEQYF.

This clone was observed once. The chain couples TRBV15 to TRBJ2-3; 13 bases align to TRBD2. This CDR3 is 16 amino acids long. V was pared by 5 bases and J by 3 bases, with 5 bases of the junction left unmatched. Germline V gene data show CDR1 as LNHNV and CDR2 as YYDKDF (reference sequence). Written as DNA, the CDR3 is TGTGCCACCAGCCGGGGGACTAGCGGGATAACAGATACGCAGTATTTT. Protein: CATSRGTSGITDTQYF.

The chain carries TRBV9 and TRBJ2-7, with D possibly being TRBD2 (7 bases). V shed 0 bases and J shed 5 bases, with 15 bases lying between them. Germline CDR1 and CDR2: SGDLS and YYNGEE. The CDR3 spans 15 residues. This CDR3 is CASSVEGGSKNEQYF. The CDR3 region has the DNA TGTGCCAGCAGCGTAGAGGGGGGGAGTAAGAACGAGCAGTACTTC.

For this clone: In the same sample, other DNA sequences code for this CDR3. The chain uses TRBV5-1 and TRBJ2-5; 7 bases are a match to TRBD2. Looked up from germline, CDR1 is SGHRS and CDR2 is YFSETQ. V lost 0 bases to trimming and J lost 4 bases; unmatched junction nucleotides: 3. The CDR3 loop spans 14 amino acids. The CDR3 spells CASSLGGGSETQYF. CDR3 coding DNA: TGCGCCAGCAGCTTGGGCGGGGGATCAGAGACCCAGTACTTC.

This clone was recorded a few times. This sequence joins TRBV7-3 and TRBJ2-2; 7 positions agree with TRBD2. The CDR3 length is 15 residues. Trimming took 6 bases from V and 5 from J; bases not matched to a gene: 9. Germline V gives CDR1 SGHTA, CDR2 FQGTGA. This chain's CDR3 is CASSPGGTPTGELFF. The CDR3 bases are TGTGCCAGCAGTCCCGGGGGGACCCCGACCGGGGAGCTGTTTTTT.

This clone was recorded once. The rearrangement links TRBV5-6 to TRBJ2-1, with D perhaps matching TRBD1 (6 bases). The CDR3 extends over 14 amino acids. Germline CDR1 is SGHDT and CDR2 is YYEEEE. Trimming removed 1 base at V and 5 bases at J, with 10 bases between. This CDR3 is CASSLSGVNNEQFF. The CDR3 nucleotides read TGTGCCAGCAGCTTGTCAGGGGTCAACAATGAGCAGTTCTTC.

This clone was detected a few times. This chain joins TRBV4-3 and TRBJ1-2; no definite D call. The germline gives CDR1 LGHNA, CDR2 YSLEER. V shed 4 bases and J shed 9 bases, with 21 bases lying between them. The CDR3 consists of 15 residues. The CDR3 reads CASSPDLGSYERYTF. CDR3 coding DNA: TGCGCCAGCAGCCCAGATTTGGGTAGCTATGAGCGCTACACCTTC.

This clone was seen ten or more times. The chain combines TRBV29-1 with TRBJ1-5; no clear D gene. Germline lookup yields CDR1 SQVTM and CDR2 ANQGSEA. V lost 7 bases and J lost 6, with 16 bases in between. This CDR3 is 13 amino acids long. The CDR3 loop is CSALAAGGQPQHF. Written as DNA, the CDR3 is TGCAGCGCTCTGGCGGCAGGAGGTCAGCCCCAGCATTTT. Drawing the rest from reference TRBV29-1 and TRBJ1-5, the complete variable domain is SAVISQKPSRDICQRGTSLTIQCQVDSQVTMMFWYRQQPGQSLTLIATANQGSEATYESGFVIDKFPISRPNLTFSTLTVSNMSPEDSSIYLCSALAAGGQPQHFGDGTRLSIL.

This chain connects TRBV7-9 to TRBJ1-1; D unclear. V lost 5 bases and J lost 2, with 12 bases in between. The CDR3 runs to 14 residues. Germline values: CDR1 SEHNR, CDR2 FQNEAQ (reference sequence). The CDR3 loop is CASSPRWGNTEAFF. The CDR3 DNA follows: TGTGCCAGCAGCCCCCGATGGGGAAACACTGAAGCTTTCTTT.

In this sample, this clone turned up a few times. The chain is built from TRBV6-6 and TRBJ1-1; D gene unclear. Trimming left V 5 bases short and J 5 bases short, with 9 bases between. This CDR3 comprises 12 residues. In germline, CDR1 is MNHNY, CDR2 SVGAGI (reference sequence). The CDR3 protein is CASSLHGTEAFF. The CDR3 region has the DNA TGTGCCAGCAGTCTTCATGGGACTGAAGCTTTCTTT.